The TCR beta chain described here comes from a study of T cell changes during pregnancy in multiple sclerosis. The V gene's germline CDR1 is SGHDN and CDR2 FVKESK. Germline trimming cut 3 bases from V and 2 bases from J; bases unmatched to any gene: 13. CDR3 length: 18 residues. Produced via immunoSEQ multiplex PCR; TCRdb's table is partial and in-frame only. The sample consists of more than 60,000 clones, about 91% of them appearing once. The TCR sequence derives from a female donor in good health, enrolled as a control in a pregnancy study. The chain employs TRBV14 and TRBJ2-5; 9 bases match TRBD2. The sequences come from CD4+ T cells from peripheral blood mononuclear cells, collected in the third trimester of pregnancy. The CDR3 sequence: CASSHPGRGGAWQETQYF. In DNA, the CDR3 is TGTGCCAGCAGCCACCCGGGGCGCGGGGGGGCCTGGCAAGAGACCCAGTACTTC.